In its sample, the clone carrying this T cell receptor beta chain was seen many times. This entry is derived from a study of CD8 T cells in ankylosing spondylitis. MiXCR, run by TCRdb on the 5' RACE reads, gives a single entry per CDR3 protein. The sample lists about 160,000 distinct CDR3 sequences, roughly 10% occurring once. Input material: blood, either unsorted or a sorted T cell fraction (not recorded which). This clonotype was obtained from a female donor with ankylosing spondylitis or in good health (not recorded which).

For the CDR3, the DNA is TGTGCCAGCAGTTTGCAGGGACCTAACTCTGGAAACACCATATATTTT. Encoded protein: CASSLQGPNSGNTIYF. The chain employs TRBV12-3 or TRBV12-4 and TRBJ1-3, with a tentative D call TRBD1 (5 bases). CDR3 length equals 16 residues. Deletions cut 3 bases from V and 0 bases from J, with 12 bases between.